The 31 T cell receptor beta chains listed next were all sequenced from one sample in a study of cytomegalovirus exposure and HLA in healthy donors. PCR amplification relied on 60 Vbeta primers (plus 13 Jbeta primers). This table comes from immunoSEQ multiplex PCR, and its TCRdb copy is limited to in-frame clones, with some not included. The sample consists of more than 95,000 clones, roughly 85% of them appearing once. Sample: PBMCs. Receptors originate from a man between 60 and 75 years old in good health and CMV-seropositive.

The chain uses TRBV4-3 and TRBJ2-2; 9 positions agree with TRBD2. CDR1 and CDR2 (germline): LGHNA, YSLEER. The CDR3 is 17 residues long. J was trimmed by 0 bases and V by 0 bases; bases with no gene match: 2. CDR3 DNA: TGCGCCAGCAGCCAAGAAATAGCGGGGGCGAACACCGGGGAGCTGTTTTTT. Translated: CASSQEIAGANTGELFF.

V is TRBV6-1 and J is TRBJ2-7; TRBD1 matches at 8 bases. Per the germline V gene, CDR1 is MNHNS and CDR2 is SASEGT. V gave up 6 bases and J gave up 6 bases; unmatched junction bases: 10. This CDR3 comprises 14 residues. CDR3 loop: CASRRDRSFIEQYF. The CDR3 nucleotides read TGTGCCAGCAGGAGGGACAGGTCATTCATCGAGCAGTACTTC.

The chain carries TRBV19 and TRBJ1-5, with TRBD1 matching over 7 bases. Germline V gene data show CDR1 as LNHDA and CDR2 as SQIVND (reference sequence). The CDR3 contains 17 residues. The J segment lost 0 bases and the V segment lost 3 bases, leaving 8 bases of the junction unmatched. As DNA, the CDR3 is TGTGCCAGTAGTATCTCAGGGGGATTAAATAGCAATCAGCCCCAGCATTTT. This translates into CASSISGGLNSNQPQHF.

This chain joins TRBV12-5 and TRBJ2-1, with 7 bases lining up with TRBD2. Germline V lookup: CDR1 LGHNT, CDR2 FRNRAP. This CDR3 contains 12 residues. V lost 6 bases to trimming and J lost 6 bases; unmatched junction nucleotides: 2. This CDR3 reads CASGRTSNEQFF. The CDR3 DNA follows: TGTGCTAGTGGAAGGACTAGCAATGAGCAGTTCTTC.

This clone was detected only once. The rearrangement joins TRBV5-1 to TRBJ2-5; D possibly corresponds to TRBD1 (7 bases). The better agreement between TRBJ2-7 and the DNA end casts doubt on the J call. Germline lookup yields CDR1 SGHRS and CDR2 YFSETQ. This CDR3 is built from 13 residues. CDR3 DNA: TGCGCCAGTCACCGCCAGGGGGGCATCGAGCAGTACTTC. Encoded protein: CASHRQGGIEQYF.

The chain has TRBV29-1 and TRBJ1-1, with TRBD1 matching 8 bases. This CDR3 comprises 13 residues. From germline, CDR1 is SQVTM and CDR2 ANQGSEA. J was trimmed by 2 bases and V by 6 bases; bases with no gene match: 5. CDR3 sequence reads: CSVWTGSNTEAFF. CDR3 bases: TGCAGCGTATGGACAGGGTCCAACACTGAAGCTTTCTTT.

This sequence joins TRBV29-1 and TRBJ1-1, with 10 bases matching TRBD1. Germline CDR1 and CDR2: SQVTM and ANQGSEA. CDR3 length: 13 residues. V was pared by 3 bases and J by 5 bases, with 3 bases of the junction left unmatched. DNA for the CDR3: TGCAGCGTTGAGCGGACAGGGGGGACTGAAGCTTTCTTT. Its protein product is CSVERTGGTEAFF.

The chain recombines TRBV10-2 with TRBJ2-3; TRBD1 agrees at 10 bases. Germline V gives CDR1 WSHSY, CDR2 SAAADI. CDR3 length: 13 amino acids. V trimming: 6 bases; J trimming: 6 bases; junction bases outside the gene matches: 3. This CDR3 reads CASRTGGADTQYF. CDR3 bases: TGCGCCAGCAGGACAGGGGGCGCGGATACGCAGTATTTT.

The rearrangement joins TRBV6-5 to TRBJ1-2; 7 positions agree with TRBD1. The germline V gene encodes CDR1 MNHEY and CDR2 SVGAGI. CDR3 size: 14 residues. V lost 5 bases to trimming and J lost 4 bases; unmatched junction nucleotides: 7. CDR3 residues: CASSDQDRVYGYTF. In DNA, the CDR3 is TGTGCCAGCAGTGACCAAGACAGGGTCTATGGCTACACCTTC.

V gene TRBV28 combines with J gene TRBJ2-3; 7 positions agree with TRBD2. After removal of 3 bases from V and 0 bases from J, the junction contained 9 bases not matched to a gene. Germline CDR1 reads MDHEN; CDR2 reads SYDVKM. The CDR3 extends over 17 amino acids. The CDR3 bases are TGTGCCAGCAGTTTGGGGATAGCGGGCCCTAGCACAGATACGCAGTATTTT. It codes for CASSLGIAGPSTDTQYF. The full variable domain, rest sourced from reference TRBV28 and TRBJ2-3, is DVKVTQSSRYLVKRTGEKVFLECVQDMDHENMFWYRQDPGLGLRLIYFSYDVKMKEKGDIPEGYSVSREKKERFSLILESASTNQTSMYLCASSLGIAGPSTDTQYFGPGTRLTVL.

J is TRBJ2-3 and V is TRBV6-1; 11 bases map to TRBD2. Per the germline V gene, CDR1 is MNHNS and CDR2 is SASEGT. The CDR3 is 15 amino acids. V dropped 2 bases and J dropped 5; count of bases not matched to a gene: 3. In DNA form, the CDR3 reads TGTGCCAGCAGTGAACCCGGGACTAGCGGAGATACGCAGTATTTT. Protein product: CASSEPGTSGDTQYF.

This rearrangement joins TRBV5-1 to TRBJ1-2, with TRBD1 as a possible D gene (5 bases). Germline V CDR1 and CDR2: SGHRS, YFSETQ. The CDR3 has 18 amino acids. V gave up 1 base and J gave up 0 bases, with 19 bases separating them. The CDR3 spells CASSLSSGGDLANYGYTF. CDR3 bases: TGCGCCAGCAGCTTGTCCTCCGGCGGGGACTTAGCTAACTATGGCTACACCTTC.

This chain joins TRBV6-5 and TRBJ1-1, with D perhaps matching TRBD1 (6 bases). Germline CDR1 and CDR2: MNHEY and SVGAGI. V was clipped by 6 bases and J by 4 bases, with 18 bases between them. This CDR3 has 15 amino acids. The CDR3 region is CASRGGAGKGTEAFF. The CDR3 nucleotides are TGTGCCAGCAGGGGGGGGGCAGGGAAGGGCACTGAAGCTTTCTTT.

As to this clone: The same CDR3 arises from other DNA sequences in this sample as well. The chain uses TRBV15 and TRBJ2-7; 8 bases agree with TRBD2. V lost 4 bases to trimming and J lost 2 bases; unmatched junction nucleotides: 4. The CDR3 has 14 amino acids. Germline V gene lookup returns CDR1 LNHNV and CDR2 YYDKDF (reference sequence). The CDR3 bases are TGTGCCACCAGCACAGGGCGGGGGGCCTACGAGCAGTACTTC. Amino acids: CATSTGRGAYEQYF. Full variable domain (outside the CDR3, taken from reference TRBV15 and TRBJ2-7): DAMVIQNPRYQVTQFGKPVTLSCSQTLNHNVMYWYQQKSSQAPKLLFHYYDKDFNNEADTPDNFQSRRPNTSFCFLDIRSPGLGDTAMYLCATSTGRGAYEQYFGPGTRLTVT.

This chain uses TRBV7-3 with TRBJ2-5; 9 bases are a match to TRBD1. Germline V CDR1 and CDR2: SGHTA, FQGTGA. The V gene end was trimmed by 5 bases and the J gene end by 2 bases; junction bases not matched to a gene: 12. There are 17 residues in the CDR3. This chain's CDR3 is CASSVRFGTGNQETQYF. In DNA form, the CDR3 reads TGTGCCAGCAGCGTAAGGTTCGGGACAGGGAATCAAGAGACCCAGTACTTC.

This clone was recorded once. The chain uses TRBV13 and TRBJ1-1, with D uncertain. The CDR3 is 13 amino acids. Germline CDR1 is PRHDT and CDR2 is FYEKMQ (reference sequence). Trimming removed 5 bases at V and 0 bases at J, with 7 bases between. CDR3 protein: CASSKQLNTEAFF. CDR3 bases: TGTGCCAGCAGCAAACAGCTGAACACTGAAGCTTTCTTT.

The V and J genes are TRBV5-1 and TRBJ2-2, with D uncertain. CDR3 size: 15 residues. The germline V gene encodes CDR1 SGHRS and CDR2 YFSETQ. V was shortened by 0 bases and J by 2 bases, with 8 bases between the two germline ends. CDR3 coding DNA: TGCGCCAGCAGCTTGGGTGTAGATAACACCGGGGAGCTGTTTTTT. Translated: CASSLGVDNTGELFF. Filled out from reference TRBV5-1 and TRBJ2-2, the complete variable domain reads KAGVTQTPRYLIKTRGQQVTLSCSPISGHRSVSWYQQTPGQGLQFLFEYFSETQRNKGNFPGRFSGRQFSNSRSEMNVSTLELGDSALYLCASSLGVDNTGELFFGEGSRLTVL.

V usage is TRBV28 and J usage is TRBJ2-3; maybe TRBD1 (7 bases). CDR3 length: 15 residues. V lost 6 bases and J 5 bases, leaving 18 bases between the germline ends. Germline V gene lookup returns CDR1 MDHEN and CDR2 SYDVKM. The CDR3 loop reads CASSWGDSGGDTQYF. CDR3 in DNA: TGTGCCAGCAGCTGGGGGGACTCAGGGGGAGATACGCAGTATTTT.

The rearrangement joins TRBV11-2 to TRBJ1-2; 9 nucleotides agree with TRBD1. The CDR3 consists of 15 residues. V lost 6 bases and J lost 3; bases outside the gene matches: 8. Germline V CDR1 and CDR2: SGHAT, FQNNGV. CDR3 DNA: TGTGCCAGCAGTTATCCGGGACAGGGAGACTATGGCTACACCTTC. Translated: CASSYPGQGDYGYTF.

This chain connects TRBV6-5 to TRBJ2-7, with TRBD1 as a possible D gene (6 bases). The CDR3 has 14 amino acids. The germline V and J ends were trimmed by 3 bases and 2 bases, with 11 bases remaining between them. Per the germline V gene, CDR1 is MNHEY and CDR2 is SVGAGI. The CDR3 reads CASSYPGQPYEQYF. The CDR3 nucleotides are TGTGCCAGCAGTTATCCCGGACAGCCCTACGAGCAGTACTTC.

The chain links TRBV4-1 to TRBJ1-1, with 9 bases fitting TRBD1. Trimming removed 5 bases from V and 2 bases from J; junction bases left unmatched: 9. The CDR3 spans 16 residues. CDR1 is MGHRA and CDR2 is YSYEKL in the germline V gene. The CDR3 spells CASSSPDRGVNTEAFF. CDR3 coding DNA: TGCGCCAGCAGCTCACCGGACAGGGGAGTAAACACTGAAGCTTTCTTT.

The CDR3 is CASSPLGGQHTGELFF. CDR3 nucleotide sequence: TGTGCCAGCAGCCCCCTGGGTGGACAGCACACCGGGGAGCTGTTTTTT. The J gene is TRBJ2-2, the V gene TRBV5-4, with a possible D match to TRBD1 (6 bases). This CDR3 comprises 16 residues. CDR1 and CDR2 from the germline V gene are SGHNT and YYREEE (reference sequence). Trimming left V 4 bases short and J 3 bases short, with 16 bases between.

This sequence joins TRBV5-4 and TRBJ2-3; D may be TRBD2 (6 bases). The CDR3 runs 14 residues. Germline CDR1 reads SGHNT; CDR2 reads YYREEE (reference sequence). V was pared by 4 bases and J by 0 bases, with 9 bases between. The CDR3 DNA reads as TGTGCCAGCAGCCCCGGGACTAGCACAGATACGCAGTATTTT. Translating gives CASSPGTSTDTQYF. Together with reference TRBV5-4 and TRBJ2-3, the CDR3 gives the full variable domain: ETGVTQSPTHLIKTRGQQVTLRCSSQSGHNTVSWYQQALGQGPQFIFQYYREEENGRGNFPPRFSGLQFPNYSSELNVNALELDDSALYLCASSPGTSTDTQYFGPGTRLTVL.

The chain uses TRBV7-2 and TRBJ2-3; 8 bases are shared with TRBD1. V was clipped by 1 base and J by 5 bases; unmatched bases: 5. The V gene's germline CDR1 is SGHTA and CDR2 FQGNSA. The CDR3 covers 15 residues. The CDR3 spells CASSLDGRGLDTQYF. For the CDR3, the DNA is TGTGCCAGCAGCTTAGACGGCAGGGGGCTAGATACGCAGTATTTT.

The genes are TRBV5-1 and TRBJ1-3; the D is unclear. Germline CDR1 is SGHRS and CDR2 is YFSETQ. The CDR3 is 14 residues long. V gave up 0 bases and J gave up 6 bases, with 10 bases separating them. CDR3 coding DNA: TGCGCCAGCAGCTTGGGGCAGGTGGCAAACACCATATATTTT. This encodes CASSLGQVANTIYF.

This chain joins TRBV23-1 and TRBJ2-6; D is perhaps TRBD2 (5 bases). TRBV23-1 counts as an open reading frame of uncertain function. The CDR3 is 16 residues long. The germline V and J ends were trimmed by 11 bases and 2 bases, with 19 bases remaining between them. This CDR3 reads CAHLSGVPPGANVLTF. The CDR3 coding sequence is TGCGCCCACCTGTCCGGGGTTCCCCCTGGGGCCAACGTCCTGACTTTC.

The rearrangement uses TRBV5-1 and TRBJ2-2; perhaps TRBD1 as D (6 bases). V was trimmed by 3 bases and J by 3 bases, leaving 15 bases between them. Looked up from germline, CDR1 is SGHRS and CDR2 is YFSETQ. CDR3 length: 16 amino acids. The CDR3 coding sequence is TGCGCCAGCAGCTCTTCAGGGGCGGTGGACACCGGGGAGCTGTTTTTT. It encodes CASSSSGAVDTGELFF.

This CDR3 reads CASSLEGLVNQPQHF. The CDR3 coding sequence is TGCGCCAGCAGCTTGGAGGGGCTCGTTAATCAGCCCCAGCATTTT. The chain links TRBV5-1 to TRBJ1-5; perhaps TRBD1 as D (5 bases). The length of the CDR3 is 15 residues. The ends were cut back, 0 bases at V and 4 bases at J, with 11 bases in the middle. From germline, CDR1 is SGHRS and CDR2 YFSETQ.

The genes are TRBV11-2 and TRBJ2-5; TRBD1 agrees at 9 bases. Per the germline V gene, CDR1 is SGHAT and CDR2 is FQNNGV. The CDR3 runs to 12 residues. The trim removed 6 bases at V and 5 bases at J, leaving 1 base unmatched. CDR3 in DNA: TGTGCCAGCAGAGACAGGGGGGAGACCCAGTACTTC. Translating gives CASRDRGETQYF.

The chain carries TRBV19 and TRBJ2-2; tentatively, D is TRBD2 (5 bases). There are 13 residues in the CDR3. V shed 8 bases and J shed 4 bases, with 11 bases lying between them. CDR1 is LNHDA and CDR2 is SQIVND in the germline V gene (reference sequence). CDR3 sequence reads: CASRLASTGELFF. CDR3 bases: TGTGCCAGTCGTCTAGCTAGCACCGGGGAGCTGTTTTTT.

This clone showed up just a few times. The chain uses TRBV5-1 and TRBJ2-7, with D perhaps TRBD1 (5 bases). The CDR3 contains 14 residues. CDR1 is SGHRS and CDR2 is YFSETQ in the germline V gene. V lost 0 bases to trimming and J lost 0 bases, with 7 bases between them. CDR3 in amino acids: CASSLATDSYEQYF. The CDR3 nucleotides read TGCGCCAGCAGCTTGGCGACAGACTCCTACGAGCAGTACTTC.